Sequencing of this TCR beta chain was carried out in a study of blood T cell repertoires in COVID-19. The wider study: Specimens from acute and convalescent COVID-19 originated in the United States, Italy and Spain. Sources were T cells, B-cell-depleted T cells, or PBMCs; the material itself was cDNA or gDNA.

V was cut by 1 base and J by 0 bases, with 7 bases left in between. Germline V gives CDR1 SGHRS, CDR2 YFSETQ. The CDR3 is 14 amino acids. In the source study's methods: Nucleated cell number was recorded as an estimate derived from reference gene primer amplification. Data came from immunoSEQ multiplex PCR; TCRdb stores just in-frame clones and leaves some out. For V, J and clone size, that table is used; D and trimming come from the DNA. The sample contains about 150,000 clones, approximately 90% of which appear only once. The V call is TRBV5-1, the J call TRBJ1-1; D not certain. This TCR was recovered from a woman in her seventies with acute or convalescent COVID-19. The sequenced sample consisted of peripheral blood. The CDR3 nucleotides are TGCGCCAGCAGCTTGACGGCGGTGAACACTGAAGCTTTCTTT. Translated: CASSLTAVNTEAFF. Full variable domain (missing parts from reference TRBV5-1 and TRBJ1-1): KAGVTQTPRYLIKTRGQQVTLSCSPISGHRSVSWYQQTPGQGLQFLFEYFSETQRNKGNFPGRFSGRQFSNSRSEMNVSTLELGDSALYLCASSLTAVNTEAFFGQGTRLTVV.